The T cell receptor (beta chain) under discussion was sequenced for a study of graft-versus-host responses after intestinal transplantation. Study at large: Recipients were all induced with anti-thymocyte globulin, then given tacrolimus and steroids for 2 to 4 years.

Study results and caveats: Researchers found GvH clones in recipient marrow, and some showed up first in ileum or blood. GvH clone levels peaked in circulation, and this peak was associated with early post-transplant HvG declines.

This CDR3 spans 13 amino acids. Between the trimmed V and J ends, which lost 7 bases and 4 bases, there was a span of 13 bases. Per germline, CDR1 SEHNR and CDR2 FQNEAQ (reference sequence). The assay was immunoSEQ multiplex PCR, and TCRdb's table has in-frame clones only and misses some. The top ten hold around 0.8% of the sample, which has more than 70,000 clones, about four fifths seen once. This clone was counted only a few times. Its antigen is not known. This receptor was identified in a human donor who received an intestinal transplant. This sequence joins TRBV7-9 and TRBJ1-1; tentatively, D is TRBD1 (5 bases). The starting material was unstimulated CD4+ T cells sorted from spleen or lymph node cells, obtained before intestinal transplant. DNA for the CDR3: TGTGCCAGCATATTCCAGGGAGGCACTGAAGCTTTCTTT. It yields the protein CASIFQGGTEAFF.